This T cell receptor (beta chain) emerged from a study of response to subunit inactivated influenza vaccine. Findings and limits, study-wide: Each seasonal influenza vaccination recruits few new T cells, the authors suggested.

TCRdb reprocessed the RT-PCR reads via MiXCR and lists one record per CDR3 protein. The data show over 150,000 distinct CDR3 sequences, about 9% seen once. V was cut by 2 bases and J by 5 bases, with 7 bases left in between. CDR1 is SGHAT and CDR2 is FQNNGV in the germline V gene. This CDR3 has 14 amino acids. This clonotype was seen more than once but under ten times. Its antigen remains unknown. The chain is built from TRBV11-2 and TRBJ1-6; D unclear. The TCR comes from a man aged 45-65 years who received an inactivated influenza vaccine. Sequencing was performed on non-naive T cells sorted from PBMCs, taken on the day of vaccination. The CDR3 loop is CASSLTDNNSPLHF. The CDR3 nucleotides are TGTGCCAGCAGCTTAACAGATAATAATTCACCCCTCCACTTT.